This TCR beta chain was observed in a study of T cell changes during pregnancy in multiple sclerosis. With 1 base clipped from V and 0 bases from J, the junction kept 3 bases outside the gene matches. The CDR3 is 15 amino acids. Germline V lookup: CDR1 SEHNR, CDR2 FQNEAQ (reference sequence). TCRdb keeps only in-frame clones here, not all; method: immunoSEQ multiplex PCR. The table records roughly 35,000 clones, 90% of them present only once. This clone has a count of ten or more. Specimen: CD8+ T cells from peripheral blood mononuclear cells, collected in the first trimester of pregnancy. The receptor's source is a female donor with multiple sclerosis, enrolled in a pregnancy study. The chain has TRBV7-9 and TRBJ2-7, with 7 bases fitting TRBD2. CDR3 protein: CASSLEGGSSYEQYF. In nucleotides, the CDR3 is TGTGCCAGCAGCTTAGAAGGCGGGAGCTCCTACGAGCAGTACTTC.